These T cell receptor beta chains were read from a single sample in a study of shared clonotypes between healthy human individuals. Profiling relied on immunoSEQ multiplex PCR, and the TCRdb table lists in-frame clones only, not all of them. The sample has about 980,000 clones, more than 75% seen once. The sequenced sample was memory CD4+ T cells sorted from blood. The receptors were gathered from a man aged 18-30 years in good health. Both conserved end residues are part of each CDR3. D genes are given only for firm matches. Clone size is stated in some rows and not others, as once, few, many or a class when expanded.

clone size,D gene,V gene,J gene,CDR3 protein,CDR3 DNA
.,.,TRBV7-8,TRBJ2-6,CATTREDPMGGANVLTF,TGTGCCACCACTAGGGAGGACCCAATGGGTGGGGCCAACGTCCTGACTTTC
.,.,TRBV5-1,TRBJ2-7,CASSRRTGGQMGEQYF,TGCGCCAGCAGCCGTAGAACAGGAGGACAAATGGGCGAGCAGTACTTC
.,.,TRBV18,TRBJ1-1,CASSWNREITEAFF,TGTGCCAGCTCGTGGAACAGGGAGATCACTGAAGCTTTCTTT
few,.,TRBV5-4,TRBJ1-6,CASSLGGNNSPLHF,TGTGCCAGCAGCTTGGGAGGGAATAATTCACCCCTCCACTTT
.,TRBD1,TRBV9,TRBJ1-1,CASSVEGDSREAFF,TGTGCCAGCAGCGTCGAGGGGGACAGCCGTGAAGCTTTCTTT
few,.,TRBV18,TRBJ1-5,CASSQERGQPQHF,TGTGCCAGCTCACAAGAGCGAGGGCAGCCCCAGCATTTT
.,TRBD1,TRBV6-5,TRBJ1-1,CASSQTGRTEAFF,TGTGCCAGCAGTCAGACAGGGCGTACTGAAGCTTTCTTT
.,TRBD1,TRBV28,TRBJ1-2,CASRGQGAQDYGYTF,TGTGCCAGCAGGGGACAGGGGGCGCAGGACTATGGCTACACCTTC
.,.,TRBV7-2,TRBJ2-1,CASSLVAGVSNEQFF,TGTGCCAGCAGCTTAGTAGCAGGGGTGAGTAATGAGCAGTTCTTC
once,.,TRBV28,TRBJ2-1,CASRDSSYNEQFF,TGTGCCAGCCGCGATAGCTCCTACAATGAGCAGTTCTTC
.,TRBD1,TRBV5-6,TRBJ2-2,CASSLRTGGSGELFF,TGTGCCAGCAGCTTAAGGACAGGGGGCAGCGGGGAGCTGTTTTTT